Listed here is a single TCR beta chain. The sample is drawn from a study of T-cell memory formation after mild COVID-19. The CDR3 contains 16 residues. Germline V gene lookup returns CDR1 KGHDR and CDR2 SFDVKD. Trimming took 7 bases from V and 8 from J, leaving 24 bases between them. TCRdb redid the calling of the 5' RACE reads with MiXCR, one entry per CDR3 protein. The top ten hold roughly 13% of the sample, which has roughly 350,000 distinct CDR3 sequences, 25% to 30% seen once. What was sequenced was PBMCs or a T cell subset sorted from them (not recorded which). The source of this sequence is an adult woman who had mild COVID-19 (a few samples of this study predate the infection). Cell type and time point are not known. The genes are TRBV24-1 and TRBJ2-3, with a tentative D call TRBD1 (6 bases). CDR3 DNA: TGTGCCACCAGCTCACCTCGGACAGTCGTAGGGGGTACGCAGTATTTT. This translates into CATSSPRTVVGGTQYF.